This is a list of T cell receptor beta chains from one sample in a study of glioma-infiltrating T cells. TCRdb re-called the multiplex PCR reads through MiXCR, storing one row per CDR3 protein. In the table there are approximately 400,000 distinct CDR3 sequences, about 40% of which are singletons. Sequenced sample: glioma tissue, nonneoplastic brain tissue, or PBMCs (not recorded which). The receptors here all came from a human donor with low-grade glioma or glioblastoma, undergoing nonglioma brain surgery, or in good health (not recorded which). CDR3s include the opening cysteine and the closing phenylalanine or tryptophan. D genes are given only for firm matches. Some rows have no size entry. The others give once, few or many, or a class for an expanded clone.

>TRBJ2-2|-|TRBV6-1|-
CASSARTGTGELFF
TGTGCCAGCAGTGCCCGGACGGGTACCGGGGAGCTGTTTTTT
>TRBJ1-1|-|TRBV20-1|many
CSARGGETEAFF
TGCAGTGCTCGGGGGGGGGAGACTGAAGCTTTCTTT
>TRBJ2-3|TRBD2|TRBV3-1|-
CASSQGLAGGSDTQYF
TGTGCCAGCAGCCAAGGGCTAGCGGGAGGTTCAGATACGCAGTATTTT
>TRBJ1-2|-|TRBV28|-
CATEGEGAGYTF
TGTGCCACCGAAGGAGAGGGCGCCGGCTACACCTTC
>TRBJ2-1|-|TRBV29-1|-
CSADLYNEQFF
TGCAGCGCCGATCTATACAATGAGCAGTTCTTC
>TRBJ1-6|-|TRBV12-3/TRBV12-4|-
CASSLRAGFGSPLHF
TGTGCCAGCAGTTTAAGGGCAGGGTTTGGTTCACCCCTCCACTTT
>TRBJ1-1|TRBD1|TRBV11-2|-
CASHYGTGTEAFF
TGTGCCAGCCATTACGGGACAGGGACTGAAGCTTTCTTT
>TRBJ2-7|-|TRBV6-6|-
CACTYHSRGYEQYF
TGTGCCTGCACTTACCATAGTAGGGGATACGAGCAGTACTTC
>TRBJ2-1|-|TRBV7-3|-
CASSFIAPSSYNEQFF
TGTGCCAGCAGCTTCATAGCGCCGAGCTCCTACAATGAGCAGTTCTTC
>TRBJ2-7|-|TRBV7-6|many
CASSPRSASYEQYF
TGTGCCAGCAGCCCCAGAAGTGCCTCCTACGAGCAGTACTTC
>TRBJ1-1|-|TRBV7-7|-
CASSLGRLGFF
TGTGCTAGCAGCCTTGGACGGCTGGGTTTCTTT
>TRBJ1-2|-|TRBV6-2/TRBV6-3|-
CASSTQGYGYTF
TGTGCCAGCAGTACACAGGGCTATGGCTACACCTTC
>TRBJ2-7|-|TRBV7-2|few
CASSLDSDYYEQYF
TGTGCCAGCAGCCTGGACAGTGATTACTACGAGCAGTACTTC
>TRBJ1-2|-|TRBV20-1|-
CSAPPGPRNYGYTF
TGCAGTGCTCCACCGGGACCCCGAAACTATGGCTACACCTTC
>TRBJ1-2|-|TRBV3-1|-
CASSQERQAVYGYTF
TGTGCCAGCAGCCAAGAACGCCAGGCTGTCTATGGCTACACCTTC
>TRBJ1-6|TRBD1|TRBV4-3|few
CASSLADRDRYLNSPLHF
TGCGCCAGCAGCCTCGCGGACCGGGACAGATACCTTAATTCACCCCTCCACTTT
>TRBJ1-5|-|TRBV20-1|once
CSASSRDNNQPQHF
TGCAGTGCTAGTAGCAGGGATAACAATCAGCCCCAGCATTTT
>TRBJ1-1|-|TRBV7-4|-
CASSLGGQANTEAFF
TGTGCCAGCAGCTTAGGCGGCCAGGCCAACACTGAAGCTTTCTTT
>TRBJ1-3|TRBD1|TRBV7-9|few
CASSSQGALGNTIYF
TGTGCCAGCAGCTCACAGGGGGCACTTGGAAACACCATATATTTT
>TRBJ2-3|-|TRBV25-1|-
CASSEYSGRDTQYF
TGTGCCAGCAGTGAATATTCTGGAAGGGATACGCAGTATTTT
>TRBJ1-5|-|TRBV7-2|few
CASSVMNQPQHF
TGTGCCAGCAGCGTGATGAATCAGCCCCAGCATTTT
>TRBJ1-2|-|TRBV28|-
CASIEPEPGGYTF
TGTGCCAGCATCGAGCCTGAGCCGGGCGGCTACACCTTC
>TRBJ1-6|-|TRBV7-6|-
CASSLAGSNPSGSPLHF
TGTGCCAGCAGCTTAGCTGGTTCGAACCCTTCGGGTTCACCCCTCCACTTT
>TRBJ2-7|TRBD2|TRBV28|-
CASSLGSGGSYEQYF
TGTGCCAGCAGTTTAGGTTCGGGAGGCTCCTACGAGCAGTACTTC
>TRBJ1-4|-|TRBV7-2|-
CASSSTPLPGEKLFF
TGTGCCAGCAGCTCGACTCCACTGCCGGGTGAAAAACTGTTTTTT
>TRBJ1-2|TRBD1|TRBV2|-
CASTPTWTGGYGYTF
TGTGCCAGCACCCCGACTTGGACAGGGGGCTATGGCTACACCTTC
>TRBJ1-1|TRBD1|TRBV29-1|-
CSVTGPEAFF
TGCAGCGTGACAGGGCCTGAAGCTTTCTTT
>TRBJ2-7|TRBD2|TRBV20-1|-
CSARGAGAYEQYF
TGCAGTGCTAGGGGAGCGGGGGCCTACGAGCAGTACTTC
>TRBJ2-1|-|TRBV24-1|few
CATSDWQGNNEQFF
TGTGCCACCAGTGATTGGCAGGGGAACAATGAGCAGTTCTTC
>TRBJ2-1|TRBD2|TRBV6-1|few
CASSSRKAGVNNEQFF
TGTGCCAGCAGTTCGAGGAAAGCGGGGGTTAACAATGAGCAGTTCTTC
>TRBJ2-5|-|TRBV7-9|few
CASSLVSAETQYF
TGTGCCAGCAGCTTAGTTTCAGCGGAGACCCAGTACTTC
>TRBJ2-5|-|TRBV10-3|-
CAISERVEMQETQYF
TGTGCCATCAGTGAGAGGGTAGAGATGCAGGAGACCCAGTACTTC
>TRBJ2-2|-|TRBV20-1|few
CSARDWSSETGELFF
TGCAGTGCTAGAGATTGGTCTAGCGAGACCGGGGAGCTGTTTTTT
>TRBJ2-1|TRBD2|TRBV6-4|few
CASSAGGESEQFF
TGTGCCAGCAGTGCGGGGGGGGAATCTGAGCAGTTCTTC
>TRBJ2-7|-|TRBV20-1|many
CSASLGLSYEQYF
TGCAGTGCTAGTCTGGGGTTATCCTACGAGCAGTACTTC
>TRBJ2-5|TRBD1|TRBV18|-
CASSTPMGQGTEETQYF
TGTGCCAGCTCAACACCGATGGGACAGGGGACTGAAGAGACCCAGTACTTC
>TRBJ2-1|-|TRBV7-9|few
CASSSRWDSSYNEQFF
TGTGCCAGCAGCTCCCGCTGGGACTCCTCCTACAATGAGCAGTTCTTC
>TRBJ2-5|TRBD1|TRBV27|-
CASSLRQGVGETQYF
TGTGCCAGCAGCTTAAGACAGGGGGTCGGAGAGACCCAGTACTTC
>TRBJ1-2|-|TRBV12-3/TRBV12-4|-
CASSSLRGRDIQIGYGYTF
TGTGCCAGCAGTTCACTCAGGGGCCGGGACATCCAGATCGGCTATGGCTACACCTTC
>TRBJ2-2|-|TRBV4-1|-
CASSQMIGGNTGELFF
TGCGCCAGCAGCCAAATGATCGGGGGGAACACCGGGGAGCTGTTTTTT
>TRBJ2-7|TRBD2|TRBV6-2/TRBV6-3|few
CASGLAGTWSYEQYF
TGTGCCAGTGGACTAGCGGGCACGTGGTCCTACGAGCAGTACTTC
>TRBJ2-2|TRBD2|TRBV20-1|-
CSASSLAGVRENTGELFF
TGCAGTGCTAGTTCTCTAGCGGGAGTAAGGGAGAACACCGGGGAGCTGTTTTTT
>TRBJ2-1|TRBD2|TRBV4-1|-
CASTSGAGPYNDQFF
TGCGCCAGCACCTCCGGAGCGGGACCCTACAATGATCAGTTCTTC
>TRBJ1-1|-|TRBV24-1|few
CATSDSGTANTEAFF
TGTGCCACCAGTGATTCCGGGACGGCGAACACTGAAGCTTTCTTT
>TRBJ2-1|TRBD2|TRBV10-3|few
CAISEWAGGNNEQFF
TGTGCCATCAGTGAGTGGGCGGGAGGTAACAATGAGCAGTTCTTC
>TRBJ2-2|-|TRBV2|-
CASREGTANTGELFF
TGTGCCAGCAGGGAGGGGACGGCGAACACCGGGGAGCTGTTTTTT
>TRBJ2-7|-|TRBV6-2/TRBV6-3|few
CASSYLLGVPYEQYF
TGTGCCAGCAGTTACCTTCTGGGGGTTCCTTACGAGCAGTACTTC
>TRBJ1-5|TRBD1|TRBV6-6|-
CASSYQTGWYQPQHF
TGTGCCAGCAGTTACCAGACAGGGTGGTATCAGCCCCAGCATTTT
>TRBJ2-1|TRBD2|TRBV6-1|many
CASRVSGNYNEQFF
TGTGCCAGCAGGGTTAGCGGGAACTACAATGAGCAGTTCTTC
>TRBJ2-7|-|TRBV7-9|few
CASSDNYEQYF
TGTGCCAGCAGCGATAATTACGAGCAGTACTTC
>TRBJ1-1|-|TRBV10-3|-
CAIRTVNTKAFF
TGTGCCATCAGAACAGTGAACACTAAAGCTTTCTTT
>TRBJ2-7|-|TRBV6-1|many
CASTSHVTSYEQYF
TGTGCCAGCACCTCCCATGTCACCTCCTACGAGCAGTACTTC
>TRBJ2-7|TRBD2|TRBV7-2|-
CASSLVSASGNHEQYF
TGTGCCAGCAGCTTAGTTTCGGCTAGCGGGAACCACGAGCAGTACTTC